This T cell receptor (beta chain) stems from a study of beta chain features in type 1 diabetes. Whole-study findings and limits: A moderate, significant TCRB CDR3 shortening appeared in type 1 diabetes across four CD4+ subsets.

This clone was observed a few times. Its matching antigen is unknown. Other DNA sequences in this specimen translate into the identical CDR3. The CDR3 is 13 amino acids. From germline, CDR1 is GTSNPN and CDR2 SVGIG (reference sequence). V was shortened by 1 base and J by 0 bases, with 4 bases between the two germline ends. Every isolated RNA sample was fully reverse transcribed, so sequencing captured expressed TCRB transcripts. The assay was immunoSEQ multiplex PCR, and TCRdb's table has in-frame clones only and misses some. The table has 600,000 to 700,000 clones, around an eighth seen once. V usage is TRBV30 and J usage is TRBJ1-3; D not resolved. The receptor's source is a man between 18 and 35 years old with type 1 diabetes. The specimen sequenced was naive CD4+ T cells from blood. The CDR3 DNA reads TGTGCCTGGAGTGGGGGCTCTGGAAACACCATATATTTT. Protein sequence: CAWSGGSGNTIYF.